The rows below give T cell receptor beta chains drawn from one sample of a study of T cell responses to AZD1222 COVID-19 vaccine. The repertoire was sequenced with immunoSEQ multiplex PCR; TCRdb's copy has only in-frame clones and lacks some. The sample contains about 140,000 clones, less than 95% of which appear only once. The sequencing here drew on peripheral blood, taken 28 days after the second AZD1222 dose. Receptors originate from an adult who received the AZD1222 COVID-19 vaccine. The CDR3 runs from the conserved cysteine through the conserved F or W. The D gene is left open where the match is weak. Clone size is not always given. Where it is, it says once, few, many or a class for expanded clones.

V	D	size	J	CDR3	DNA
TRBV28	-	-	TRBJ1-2	CGTGLQSYGYTF	TGTGGGACGGGACTCCAGTCCTATGGCTACACCTTC
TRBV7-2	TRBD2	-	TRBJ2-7	CASSLGSLGTTYEQYF	TGTGCCAGCAGCTTAGGCAGTTTGGGGACTACCTACGAGCAGTACTTC
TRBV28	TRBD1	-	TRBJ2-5	CASSRDRGLGTQYF	TGTGCCAGCAGTCGGGACAGGGGATTGGGGACCCAGTACTTC
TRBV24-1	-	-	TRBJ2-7	CATSNSEFLHEQYF	TGTGCCACCAGTAACTCGGAATTCCTCCACGAGCAGTACTTC
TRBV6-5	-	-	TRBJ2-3	CASSYPRGDTQYF	TGTGCCAGCAGTTACCCGCGCGGGGATACGCAGTATTTT
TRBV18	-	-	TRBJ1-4	CASSRMRGEKLFF	TGTGCCAGCTCACGAATGAGGGGAGAAAAACTGTTTTTT
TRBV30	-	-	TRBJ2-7	CAWRVQGGEQYF	TGTGCCTGGAGGGTCCAGGGGGGCGAGCAGTACTTC
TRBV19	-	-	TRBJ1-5	CASSVPTGQPQHF	TGTGCCAGTAGTGTACCAACAGGTCAGCCCCAGCATTTT
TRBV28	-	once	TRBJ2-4	CASRLSGTLLAKNIQYF	TGTGCCAGCAGACTCTCGGGAACCCTACTAGCCAAAAACATTCAGTACTTC
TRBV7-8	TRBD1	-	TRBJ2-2	CASSSGGQGNTGELFF	TGTGCCAGCAGCTCGGGGGGACAGGGGAACACCGGGGAGCTGTTTTTT
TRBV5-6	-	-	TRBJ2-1	CASSSRDVNNEQFF	TGTGCCAGCAGCTCCCGGGACGTTAACAATGAGCAGTTCTTC
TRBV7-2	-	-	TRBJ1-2	CASSPGGAGAYYGYTF	TGTGCCAGCAGCCCCGGAGGAGCAGGGGCGTACTATGGCTACACCTTC
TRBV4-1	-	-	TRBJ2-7	CASSQMGQSYEQYF	TGCGCCAGCAGCCAAATGGGACAATCCTACGAGCAGTACTTC
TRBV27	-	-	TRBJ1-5	CASGRQSGNQPQHF	TGTGCCAGCGGGCGACAGTCGGGCAATCAGCCCCAGCATTTT
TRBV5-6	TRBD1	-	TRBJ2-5	CASSLQGGQETQYF	TGTGCCAGCAGCTTGCAAGGGGGCCAGGAGACCCAGTACTTC
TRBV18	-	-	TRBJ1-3	CASSPQPRDSGNTIYF	TGTGCCAGCTCACCACAGCCCCGAGACTCTGGAAACACCATATATTTT
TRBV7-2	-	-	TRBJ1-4	CASSLVVVSSTNEKLFF	TGTGCCAGCAGCTTAGTTGTCGTCAGCTCAACTAATGAAAAACTGTTTTTT
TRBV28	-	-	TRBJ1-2	CASSPQGNYGYTF	TGTGCCAGCAGCCCCCAGGGGAACTATGGCTACACCTTC
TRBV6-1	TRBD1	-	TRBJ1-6	CASSEFYLGGGPTPLHF	TGTGCCAGCAGTGAATTTTATTTGGGAGGGGGCCCAACACCCCTCCACTTT
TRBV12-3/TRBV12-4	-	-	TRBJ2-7	CASSSTGSYEQYF	TGTGCCAGCAGTTCGACAGGATCCTACGAGCAGTACTTC
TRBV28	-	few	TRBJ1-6	CASRRSQGPQSPLHF	TGTGCCAGCAGACGAAGCCAGGGCCCCCAGTCACCCCTCCACTTT
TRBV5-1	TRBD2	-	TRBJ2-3	CASSPRWPGGQTTDTQYF	TGCGCCAGCAGCCCGCGGTGGCCGGGGGGGCAGACCACAGATACGCAGTATTTT
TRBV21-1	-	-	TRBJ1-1	CASSITRTEAFF	TGTGCCAGCAGCATCACGAGGACTGAAGCTTTCTTT
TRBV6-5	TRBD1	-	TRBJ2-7	CASSRNRGLGYEQYF	TGTGCCAGCAGTCGGAACAGGGGGCTCGGCTACGAGCAGTACTTC
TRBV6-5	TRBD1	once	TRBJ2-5	CASSNQGARETQYF	TGTGCCAGCAGTAATCAGGGGGCGAGGGAGACCCAGTACTTC
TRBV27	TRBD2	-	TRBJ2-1	CASSDGTSGSGNEQFF	TGTGCCAGCAGTGACGGGACTAGCGGGAGTGGGAATGAGCAGTTCTTC
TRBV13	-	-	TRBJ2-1	CASSLFVNEQFF	TGTGCCAGCAGCTTATTCGTCAACGAGCAGTTCTTC
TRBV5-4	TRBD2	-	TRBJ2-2	CASSLSRTSGGYSDTGELFF	TGTGCCAGCAGCTTGTCACGGACTAGCGGGGGTTATTCGGACACCGGGGAGCTGTTTTTT
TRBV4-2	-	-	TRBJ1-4	CASSQDKRASNEKLFF	TGTGCCAGCAGCCAAGATAAGAGGGCTTCTAATGAAAAACTGTTTTTT
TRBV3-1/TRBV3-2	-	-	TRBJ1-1	CASSQAGSTEAFF	TGTGCCAGCAGCCAAGCAGGTTCCACTGAAGCTTTCTTT
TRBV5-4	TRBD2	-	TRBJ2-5	CASSLLVGGYQETQYF	TGTGCCAGCAGCTTGTTAGTGGGAGGGTACCAAGAGACCCAGTACTTC
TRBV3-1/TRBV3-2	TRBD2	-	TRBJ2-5	CASRSREWGETQYF	TGTGCCAGCAGATCGCGGGAGTGGGGAGAGACCCAGTACTTC
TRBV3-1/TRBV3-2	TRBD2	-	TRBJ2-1	CASSRSSQWGTSNEQFF	TGTGCCAGCAGCCGGAGTTCCCAGTGGGGGACTAGCAATGAGCAGTTCTTC
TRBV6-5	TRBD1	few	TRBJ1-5	CASRLGQNSNQPQHF	TGTGCCAGCAGACTGGGACAGAATAGCAATCAGCCCCAGCATTTT
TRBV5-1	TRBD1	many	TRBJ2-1	CASSLLKTGGQRGEQFF	TGCGCCAGCAGCCTGCTCAAGACAGGGGGCCAACGTGGTGAGCAGTTCTTC
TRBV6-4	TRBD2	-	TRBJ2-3	CASSDSWASGEGTDTQYF	TGTGCCAGCAGTGACTCATGGGCTAGCGGGGAAGGCACAGATACGCAGTATTTT
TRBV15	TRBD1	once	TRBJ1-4	CATTGQGNEKLFF	TGTGCCACCACCGGACAGGGTAATGAAAAACTGTTTTTT
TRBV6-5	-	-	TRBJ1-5	CASSYAGGGQPQHF	TGTGCCAGCAGTTACGCAGGTGGAGGGCAGCCCCAGCATTTT
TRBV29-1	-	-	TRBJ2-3	CSVELAENTDTQYF	TGCAGCGTTGAATTAGCGGAGAACACAGATACGCAGTATTTT
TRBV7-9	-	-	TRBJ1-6	CASSSEGGNSPLHF	TGTGCCAGCAGCTCCGAGGGTGGAAATTCACCCCTCCACTTT
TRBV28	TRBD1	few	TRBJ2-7	CASSGQELTTSEQYF	TGTGCCAGCAGTGGACAGGAATTGACGACCTCCGAGCAGTACTTC
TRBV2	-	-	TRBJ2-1	CASSEISGSYNEQFF	TGTGCCAGCAGTGAAATAAGCGGTTCCTACAATGAGCAGTTCTTC
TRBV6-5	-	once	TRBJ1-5	CASTLDGFNQPQHF	TGTGCCAGCACCCTGGACGGTTTCAATCAGCCCCAGCATTTT
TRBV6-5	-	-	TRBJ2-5	CASRTSGQSFVTQYF	TGTGCCAGCAGAACCTCGGGGCAGAGTTTTGTGACCCAGTACTTC
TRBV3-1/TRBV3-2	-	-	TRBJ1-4	CASSRPLVGGSEKLFF	TGTGCCAGCAGCCGCCCTCTAGTTGGGGGGAGTGAAAAACTGTTTTTT
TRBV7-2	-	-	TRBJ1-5	CASSLGPELSNQPQHF	TGTGCCAGCAGCTTAGGACCAGAACTTAGCAATCAGCCCCAGCATTTT
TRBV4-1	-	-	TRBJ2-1	CASSLFSEGDKFF	TGCGCCAGCAGCCTCTTTTCCGAGGGGGATAAGTTCTTC
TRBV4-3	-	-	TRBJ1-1	CASSQDINSARLNTEAFF	TGCGCCAGCAGCCAAGATATAAATTCGGCACGTTTGAACACTGAAGCTTTCTTT
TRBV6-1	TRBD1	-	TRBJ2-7	CASSEFGTGVYEQYF	TGTGCCAGCAGTGAATTCGGGACAGGGGTCTACGAGCAGTACTTC
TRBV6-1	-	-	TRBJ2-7	CASSEATGQKNYEQYF	TGTGCCAGCAGTGAAGCAACCGGACAGAAGAACTACGAGCAGTACTTC
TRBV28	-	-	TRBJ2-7	CASGGFGEQYF	TGTGCCAGCGGCGGCTTCGGAGAGCAGTACTTC
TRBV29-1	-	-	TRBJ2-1	CSAGADTYNEQFF	TGCAGCGCTGGCGCAGATACCTACAATGAGCAGTTCTTC
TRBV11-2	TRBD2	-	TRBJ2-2	CASSLVVRGGDLTGELFF	TGTGCCAGCAGCTTAGTAGTCCGCGGGGGGGACCTAACCGGGGAGCTGTTTTTT
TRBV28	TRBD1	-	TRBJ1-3	CASSGPRGQAASGNTIYF	TGTGCCAGCAGTGGGCCGAGAGGACAGGCAGCCTCTGGAAACACCATATATTTT
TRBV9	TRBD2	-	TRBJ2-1	CASSVEAGVGNEQFF	TGTGCCAGCAGCGTAGAAGCGGGAGTCGGTAATGAGCAGTTCTTC